This T cell receptor beta chain originates from a study of tumor and adjacent non-tumor tissue in lung cancer. Three rounds of nested PCR, following a modified ARM-PCR protocol, produced the TCRbeta library. TCRdb re-analysed the multiplex PCR reads in MiXCR, keeping a single row per CDR3 protein. The data show some 100,000 distinct CDR3 sequences, around three fifths seen once. This clonotype was observed a single time. RNA was extracted from bulk tissue without any cell sorting. More than 3 cm separated this lung sample from the edge of the tumor. This TCR came from a man between 25 and 39 years old with non-small cell lung cancer. The sequenced material came from distant non-tumor lung tissue.

CDR3: CASIPCSGNTIYF. The CDR3 nucleotides are TGTGCCAGCATCCCATGCTCTGGAAACACCATATATTTT. The chain carries TRBV6-2 or TRBV6-3 and TRBJ1-3; D remains unclear. This CDR3 region has 13 residues. V lost 7 bases to trimming and J lost 0 bases, with 7 bases between them. Germline CDR1 is MNHEY and CDR2 is SVGEGT.